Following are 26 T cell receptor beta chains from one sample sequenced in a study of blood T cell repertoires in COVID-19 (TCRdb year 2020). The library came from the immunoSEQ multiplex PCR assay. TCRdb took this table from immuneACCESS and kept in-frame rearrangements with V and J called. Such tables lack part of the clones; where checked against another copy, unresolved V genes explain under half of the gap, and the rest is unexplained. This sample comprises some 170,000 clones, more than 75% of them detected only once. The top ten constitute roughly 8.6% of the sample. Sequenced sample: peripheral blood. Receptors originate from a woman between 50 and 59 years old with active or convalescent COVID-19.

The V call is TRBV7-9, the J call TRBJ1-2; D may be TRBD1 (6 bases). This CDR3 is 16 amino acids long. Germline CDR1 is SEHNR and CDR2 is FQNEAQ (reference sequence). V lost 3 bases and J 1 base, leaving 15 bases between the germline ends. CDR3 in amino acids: CASSFGGGGLNYGYTF. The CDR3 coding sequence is TGTGCCAGCAGCTTCGGGGGCGGGGGACTTAACTATGGCTACACCTTC.

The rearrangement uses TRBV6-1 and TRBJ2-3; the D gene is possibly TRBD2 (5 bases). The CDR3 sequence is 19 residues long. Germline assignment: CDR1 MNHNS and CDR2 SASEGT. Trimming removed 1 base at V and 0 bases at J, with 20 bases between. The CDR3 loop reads CASSEGPFGGVGSTDTQYF. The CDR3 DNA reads TGTGCCAGCAGTGAAGGACCGTTCGGAGGAGTTGGCAGCACAGATACGCAGTATTTT.

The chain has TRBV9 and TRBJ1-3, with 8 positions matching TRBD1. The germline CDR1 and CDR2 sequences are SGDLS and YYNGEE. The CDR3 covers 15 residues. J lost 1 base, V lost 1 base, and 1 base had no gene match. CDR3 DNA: TGTGCCAGCAGCGTAAGACAGGGGTCTGGAAACACCATATATTTT. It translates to CASSVRQGSGNTIYF.

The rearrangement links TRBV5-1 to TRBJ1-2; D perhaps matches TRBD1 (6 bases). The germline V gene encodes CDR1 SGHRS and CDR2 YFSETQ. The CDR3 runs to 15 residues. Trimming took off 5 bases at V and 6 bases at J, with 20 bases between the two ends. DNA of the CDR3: TGCGCCAGCAGTCGTGGGGGGGCGGAGGAGCATGGCTACACCTTC. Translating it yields CASSRGGAEEHGYTF. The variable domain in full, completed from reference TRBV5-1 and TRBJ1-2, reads KAGVTQTPRYLIKTRGQQVTLSCSPISGHRSVSWYQQTPGQGLQFLFEYFSETQRNKGNFPGRFSGRQFSNSRSEMNVSTLELGDSALYLCASSRGGAEEHGYTFGSGTRLTVV.

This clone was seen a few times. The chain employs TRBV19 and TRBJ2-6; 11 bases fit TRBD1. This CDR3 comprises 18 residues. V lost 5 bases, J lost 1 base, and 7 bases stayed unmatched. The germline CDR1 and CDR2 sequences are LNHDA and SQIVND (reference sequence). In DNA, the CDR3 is TGTGCCAGTAGTCACTACGGGACAGGGGGTTCTGGGGCCAACGTCCTGACTTTC. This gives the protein CASSHYGTGGSGANVLTF.

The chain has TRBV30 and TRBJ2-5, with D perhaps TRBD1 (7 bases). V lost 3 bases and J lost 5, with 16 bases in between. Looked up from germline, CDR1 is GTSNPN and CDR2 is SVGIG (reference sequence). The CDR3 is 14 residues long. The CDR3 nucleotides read TGTGCCTGGAGGAACACAGGGGCGGGGGAGACCCAGTACTTC. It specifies CAWRNTGAGETQYF.

CDR3 sequence (DNA): TGTGCCAGCAGCAAAAGGGACAGGGGGCCGACTAATGAAAAACTGTTTTTT. Its protein is CASSKRDRGPTNEKLFF. The chain recombines TRBV21-1 with TRBJ1-4; the D call TRBD1 from the table was never checked on the DNA. TRBV21-1 is shown as a pseudogene. The CDR3 covers 17 residues.

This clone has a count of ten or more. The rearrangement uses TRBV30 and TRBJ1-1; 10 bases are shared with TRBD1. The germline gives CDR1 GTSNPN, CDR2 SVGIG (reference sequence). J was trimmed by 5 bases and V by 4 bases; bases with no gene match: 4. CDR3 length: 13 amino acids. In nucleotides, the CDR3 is TGTGCCTGGAATAGGGACAGGGGAACTGAAGCTTTCTTT. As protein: CAWNRDRGTEAFF.

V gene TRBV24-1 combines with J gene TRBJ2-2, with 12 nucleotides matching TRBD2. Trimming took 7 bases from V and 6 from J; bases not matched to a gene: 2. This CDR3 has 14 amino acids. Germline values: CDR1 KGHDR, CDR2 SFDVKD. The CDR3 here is CATRTSGSAGELFF. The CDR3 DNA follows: TGTGCCACCAGGACTAGCGGGAGTGCCGGGGAGCTGTTTTTT.

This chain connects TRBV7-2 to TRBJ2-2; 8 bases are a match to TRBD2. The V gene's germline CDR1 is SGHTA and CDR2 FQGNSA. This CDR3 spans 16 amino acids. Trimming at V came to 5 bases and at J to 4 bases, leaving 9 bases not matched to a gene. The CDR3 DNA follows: TGTGCCAGCAGCCCCCGTAGCGGGATAGGCACCGGGGAGCTGTTTTTT. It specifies CASSPRSGIGTGELFF.

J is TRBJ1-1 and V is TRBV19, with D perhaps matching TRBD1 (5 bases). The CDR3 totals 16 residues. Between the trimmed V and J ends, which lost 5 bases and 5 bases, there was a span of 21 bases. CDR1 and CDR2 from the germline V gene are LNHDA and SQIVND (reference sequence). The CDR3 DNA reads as TGTGCCAGTAGTTCGGCTGTGGGAGGGGCCAAAACTGAAGCTTTCTTT. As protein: CASSSAVGGAKTEAFF.

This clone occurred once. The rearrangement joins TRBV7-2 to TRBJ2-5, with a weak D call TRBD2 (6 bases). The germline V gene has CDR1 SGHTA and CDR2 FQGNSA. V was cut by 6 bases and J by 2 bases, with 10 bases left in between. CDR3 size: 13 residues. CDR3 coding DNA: TGTGCCAGCAGGGGAGGATATCAAGAGACCCAGTACTTC. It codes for CASRGGYQETQYF.

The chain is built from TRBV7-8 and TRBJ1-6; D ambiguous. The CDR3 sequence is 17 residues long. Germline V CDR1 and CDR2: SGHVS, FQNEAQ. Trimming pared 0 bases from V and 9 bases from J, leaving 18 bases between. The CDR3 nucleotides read TGTGCCAGCAGCTTAGCCGGGGTGGGCATCTCCTCTTCACCCCTCCACTTT. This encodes CASSLAGVGISSSPLHF.

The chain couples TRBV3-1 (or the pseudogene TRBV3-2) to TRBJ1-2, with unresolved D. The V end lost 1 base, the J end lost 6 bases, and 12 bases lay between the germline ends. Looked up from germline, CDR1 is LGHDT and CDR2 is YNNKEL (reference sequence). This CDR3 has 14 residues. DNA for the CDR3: TGTGCCAGCAGCCAAGGGGCACGGGAAAATGGCTACACCTTC. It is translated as CASSQGARENGYTF.

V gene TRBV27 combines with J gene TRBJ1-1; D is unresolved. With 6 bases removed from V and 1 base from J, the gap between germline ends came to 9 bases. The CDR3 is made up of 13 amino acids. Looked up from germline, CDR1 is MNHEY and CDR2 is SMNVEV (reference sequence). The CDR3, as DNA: TGTGCCAGCAGAAGGGAGGGGAACACTGAAGCTTTCTTT. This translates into CASRREGNTEAFF.

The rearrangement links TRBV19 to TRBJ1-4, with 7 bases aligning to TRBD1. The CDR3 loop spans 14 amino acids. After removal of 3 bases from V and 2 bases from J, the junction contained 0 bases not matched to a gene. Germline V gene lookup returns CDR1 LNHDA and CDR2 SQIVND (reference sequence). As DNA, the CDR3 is TGTGCCAGTAGTATCAGGGGGACTAATGAAAAACTGTTTTTT. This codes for CASSIRGTNEKLFF.

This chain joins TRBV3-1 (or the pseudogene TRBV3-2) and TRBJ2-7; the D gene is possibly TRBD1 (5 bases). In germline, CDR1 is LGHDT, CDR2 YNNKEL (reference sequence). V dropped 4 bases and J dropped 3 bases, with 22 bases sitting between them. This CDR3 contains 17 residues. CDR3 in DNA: TGTGCCAGCAGCCCCATAAGGGGTCTCACCCTCATCTACGAGCAGTACTTC. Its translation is CASSPIRGLTLIYEQYF.

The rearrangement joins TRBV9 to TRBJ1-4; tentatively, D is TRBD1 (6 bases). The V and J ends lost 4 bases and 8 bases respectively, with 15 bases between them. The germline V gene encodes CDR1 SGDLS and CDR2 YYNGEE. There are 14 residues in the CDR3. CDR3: CASSPPGQQEKLFF. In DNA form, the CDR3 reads TGTGCCAGCAGCCCACCGGGACAACAGGAAAAACTGTTTTTT.

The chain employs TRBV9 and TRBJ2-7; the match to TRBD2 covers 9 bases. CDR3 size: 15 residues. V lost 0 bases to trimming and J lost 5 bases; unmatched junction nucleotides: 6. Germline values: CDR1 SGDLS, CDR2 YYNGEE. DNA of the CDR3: TGTGCCAGCAGCGTAGATGTTAGCGGGGGAGACGAGCAGTACTTC. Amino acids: CASSVDVSGGDEQYF.

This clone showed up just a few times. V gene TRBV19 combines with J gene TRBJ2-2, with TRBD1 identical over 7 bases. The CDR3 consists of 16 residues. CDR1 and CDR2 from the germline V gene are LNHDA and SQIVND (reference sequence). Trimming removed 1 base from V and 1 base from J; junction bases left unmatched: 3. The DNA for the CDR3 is TGTGCCAGTAGTATAGTGGGACAGCTGAACACCGGGGAGCTGTTTTTT. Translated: CASSIVGQLNTGELFF. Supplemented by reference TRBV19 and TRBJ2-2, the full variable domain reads DGGITQSPKYLFRKEGQNVTLSCEQNLNHDAMYWYRQDPGQGLRLIYYSQIVNDFQKGDIAEGYSVSREKKESFPLTVTSAQKNPTAFYLCASSIVGQLNTGELFFGEGSRLTVL.

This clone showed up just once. CDR3: CASTRTGYGYTF. The CDR3 nucleotides are TGTGCCAGCACCCGGACAGGCTATGGCTACACCTTC. The rearrangement links TRBV28 to TRBJ1-2; 7 bases fit TRBD1. This CDR3 has 12 residues. J was trimmed by 4 bases and V by 7 bases; bases with no gene match: 3. Germline values: CDR1 MDHEN, CDR2 SYDVKM.

CDR3 loop: CAWSVGTGVTDTQYF. The CDR3 bases are TGTGCCTGGAGTGTCGGAACAGGGGTCACAGATACGCAGTATTTT. V and J are TRBV30 and TRBJ2-3, with 7 bases that match TRBD1. The length of the CDR3 is 15 residues. Trimming at V came to 0 bases and at J to 2 bases, leaving 5 bases not matched to a gene. CDR1 GTSNPN and CDR2 SVGIG come from the germline V gene (reference sequence).

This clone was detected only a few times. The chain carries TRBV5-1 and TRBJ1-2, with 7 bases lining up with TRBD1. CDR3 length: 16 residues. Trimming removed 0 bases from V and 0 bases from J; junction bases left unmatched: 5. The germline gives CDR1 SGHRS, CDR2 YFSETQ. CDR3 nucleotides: TGCGCCAGCAGCTTGGCCCCGGGACAGACTAACTATGGCTACACCTTC. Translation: CASSLAPGQTNYGYTF. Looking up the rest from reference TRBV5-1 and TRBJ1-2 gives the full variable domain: KAGVTQTPRYLIKTRGQQVTLSCSPISGHRSVSWYQQTPGQGLQFLFEYFSETQRNKGNFPGRFSGRQFSNSRSEMNVSTLELGDSALYLCASSLAPGQTNYGYTFGSGTRLTVV.

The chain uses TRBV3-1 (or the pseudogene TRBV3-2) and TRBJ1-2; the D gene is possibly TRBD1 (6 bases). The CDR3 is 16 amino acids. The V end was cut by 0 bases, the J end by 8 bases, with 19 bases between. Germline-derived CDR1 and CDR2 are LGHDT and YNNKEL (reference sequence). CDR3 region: CASSQDRAGAGVGYTF. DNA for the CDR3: TGTGCCAGCAGCCAAGATCGGGCGGGGGCCGGGGTAGGCTACACCTTC.

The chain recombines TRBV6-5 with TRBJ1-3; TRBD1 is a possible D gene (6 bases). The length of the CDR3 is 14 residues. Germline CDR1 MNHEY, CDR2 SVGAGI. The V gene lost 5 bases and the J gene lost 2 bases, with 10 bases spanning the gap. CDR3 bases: TGTGCCAGCAGTACCGGGACAACTGGAAACACCATATATTTT. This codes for CASSTGTTGNTIYF.

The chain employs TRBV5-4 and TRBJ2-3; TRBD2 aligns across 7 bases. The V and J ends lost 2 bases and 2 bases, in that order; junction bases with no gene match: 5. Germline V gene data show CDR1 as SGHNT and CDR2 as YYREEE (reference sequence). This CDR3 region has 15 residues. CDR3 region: CASSFAGEYTDTQYF. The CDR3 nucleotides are TGTGCCAGCAGCTTCGCGGGAGAATACACAGATACGCAGTATTTT.